This T cell receptor beta chain was captured by sequencing in a study of CD8 T cells in ankylosing spondylitis. 5'-RACE, quantitative and with molecular barcodes, yielded the TCR beta libraries. TCRdb called the 5' RACE reads again in MiXCR, with one record for every CDR3 protein. The data hold 200,000 to 250,000 distinct CDR3 sequences, with 15% to 20% observed a single time. Notes on the study in general: The study identified a TCR beta motif of under 10 highly homologous variants that appeared characteristic of ankylosing spondylitis blood. Reports of some motif variants in reactive arthritis synovial fluid and blood predate this one. Clones linked to the disease showed a CD8+ phenotype. They occurred at relatively low frequencies in peripheral blood.

This CDR3 comprises 16 residues. Germline-derived CDR1 and CDR2 are MNHNS and SASEGT. Losses at the gene ends were 6 bases for V and 6 bases for J; bases not matched to a gene: 9. The table lists this clonotype with a count of one. Its matching antigen is unknown. This rearrangement joins TRBV6-1 to TRBJ2-2; 11 bases fit TRBD2. Sequencing used blood, either unsorted or a sorted T cell fraction (not recorded which). The sequence came from a male donor with ankylosing spondylitis. The CDR3 sequence is CASSLLAGELSGELFF. The CDR3 coding sequence is TGTGCCAGCAGCCTACTAGCGGGGGAGCTTTCCGGGGAGCTGTTTTTT.